The 22 T cell receptor beta chains below all came from one sample that was sequenced in a study of blood T cell repertoires in COVID-19. The table came from immunoSEQ multiplex PCR; TCRdb's copy has only in-frame clones and leaves some out. The sample lists roughly 240,000 clones, around 78% occurring once. The sample was peripheral blood. The receptors shown here come from a man in his fifties or sixties who had recovered from COVID-19.

The V and J genes are TRBV6-5 and TRBJ2-2; 7 bases are shared with TRBD2. CDR1 is MNHEY and CDR2 is SVGAGI in the germline V gene. The CDR3 extends over 15 amino acids. V lost 7 bases and J lost 2; bases outside the gene matches: 7. The CDR3 sequence is CASKRLADNTGELFF. The CDR3 bases are TGTGCCAGCAAGAGACTAGCCGATAACACCGGGGAGCTGTTTTTT.

The J gene is TRBJ2-1, the V gene TRBV10-1, with 11 positions matching TRBD2. Trimming cost V 6 bases and J 4 bases; bases outside gene matches: 8. Germline CDR1 and CDR2: WNHNN and SYGVQD (reference sequence). CDR3 size: 16 residues. The CDR3 region has the DNA TGCGCCAGCAGCGTCAAGACTAGCGGGACTTACAATGAGCAGTTCTTC. The encoded protein is CASSVKTSGTYNEQFF.

This chain joins TRBV4-1 and TRBJ1-4, with 9 nucleotides matching TRBD1. Trimming took 5 bases from V and 8 from J; bases not matched to a gene: 9. From germline, CDR1 is MGHRA and CDR2 YSYEKL. This CDR3 has 15 residues. The CDR3 nucleotides are TGCGCCAGCAGCTTCACAGGGGGCGTCGGGGAAAAACTGTTTTTT. The encoded protein is CASSFTGGVGEKLFF.

This clone was recorded once. The chain recombines TRBV20-1 with TRBJ2-3; a weak D match, TRBD1 (6 bases). The germline CDR1 and CDR2 sequences are DFQATT and SNEGSKA (reference sequence). V lost 3 bases to trimming and J lost 0 bases, with 13 bases between them. The CDR3 length is 15 residues. The CDR3 loop is CSASNPGHSTDTQYF. The CDR3 DNA sequence: TGCAGTGCTAGTAACCCGGGACACAGCACAGATACGCAGTATTTT.

The chain uses TRBV19 and TRBJ1-1, with 7 bases fitting TRBD1. Germline values: CDR1 LNHDA, CDR2 SQIVND (reference sequence). The J segment lost 1 base and the V segment lost 3 bases, leaving 5 bases of the junction unmatched. The CDR3 is made up of 15 amino acids. The CDR3 coding sequence is TGTGCCAGTAGTATCACCGGGACAGCGAACACTGAAGCTTTCTTT. It specifies CASSITGTANTEAFF.

This clone was detected once. The chain links TRBV5-1 to TRBJ2-3, with D unclear. The germline CDR1 and CDR2 sequences are SGHRS and YFSETQ. V lost 1 base to trimming and J lost 0 bases, with 12 bases between them. The CDR3 extends over 16 amino acids. The CDR3 loop reads CASSLTGPYSTDTQYF. CDR3 coding DNA: TGCGCCAGCAGCTTGACGGGTCCCTATAGCACAGATACGCAGTATTTT.

The chain is built from TRBV5-6 and TRBJ2-1; TRBD2 matches 13 bases. V lost 4 bases and J lost 7; bases outside the gene matches: 8. Germline lookup yields CDR1 SGHDT and CDR2 YYEEEE. The CDR3 runs 16 residues. CDR3 region: CASSIRTSGGHNEQFF. As DNA, the CDR3 is TGTGCCAGCAGCATCCGGACTAGCGGGGGACATAATGAGCAGTTCTTC.

The chain joins TRBV11-2 to TRBJ2-3; possible D gene TRBD1, 6 bases. Germline V gives CDR1 SGHAT, CDR2 FQNNGV. The V gene lost 1 base and the J gene lost 0 bases, with 14 bases spanning the gap. This CDR3 spans 17 amino acids. CDR3 sequence (DNA): TGTGCCAGCAGCTTAGGAGGGGGACCTCCCAGCACAGATACGCAGTATTTT. It is translated as CASSLGGGPPSTDTQYF. Complete variable domain (other parts from reference TRBV11-2 and TRBJ2-3): EAGVAQSPRYKIIEKRQSVAFWCNPISGHATLYWYQQILGQGPKLLIQFQNNGVVDDSQLPKDRFSAERLKGVDSTLKIQPAKLEDSAVYLCASSLGGGPPSTDTQYFGPGTRLTVL.

This chain connects TRBV6-1 to TRBJ2-3; 7 bases agree with TRBD2. Germline V CDR1 and CDR2: MNHNS, SASEGT. J gave up 9 bases and V 1 base, and 4 bases lay outside the gene matches. The CDR3 length is 13 residues. The CDR3 DNA follows: TGTGCCAGCAGTGAAGTAGGAGCGGGAACGCAGTATTTT. It encodes CASSEVGAGTQYF.

V and J are TRBV7-9 and TRBJ1-2; D is unclear. Between the trimmed V and J ends, which lost 3 bases and 4 bases, there was a span of 15 bases. This CDR3 is 15 amino acids long. Germline V gene lookup returns CDR1 SEHNR and CDR2 FQNEAQ (reference sequence). CDR3 sequence: CASSFGLAGGYGYTF. As DNA, the CDR3 is TGTGCCAGCAGCTTTGGCCTTGCTGGTGGCTATGGCTACACCTTC. The variable domain in full, with the rest retrieved from reference TRBV7-9 and TRBJ1-2, is DTGVSQNPRHKITKRGQNVTFRCDPISEHNRLYWYRQTLGQGPEFLTYFQNEAQLEKSRLLSDRFSAERPKGSFSTLEIQRTEQGDSAMYLCASSFGLAGGYGYTFGSGTRLTVV.

Only a few counts were recorded for this clone. Distinct nucleotide sequences in the sample also encode this CDR3. The V gene is TRBV19, the J gene TRBJ2-1; TRBD2 matches 7 bases. The CDR3 spans 12 residues. Per germline, CDR1 LNHDA and CDR2 SQIVND (reference sequence). The ends lost 4 bases at V and 8 bases at J; junction bases unmatched: 2. The CDR3 spells CASSKAGHEQFF. CDR3 DNA: TGTGCCAGTAGTAAAGCGGGGCATGAGCAGTTCTTC.

The chain uses TRBV2 and TRBJ2-5; D gene ambiguous. This CDR3 contains 13 residues. V lost 6 bases, J lost 1 base, and 9 bases lay in between. The germline gives CDR1 SNHLY, CDR2 FYNNEI. CDR3 sequence: CASRVQIQETQYF. Written as DNA, the CDR3 is TGTGCCAGCAGGGTCCAGATCCAAGAGACCCAGTACTTC.

The chain recombines TRBV6-5 with TRBJ2-1; possibly TRBD2 for D (5 bases). Trimming left V 0 bases short and J 8 bases short, with 8 bases between. CDR3 length: 13 residues. CDR1 and CDR2 (germline): MNHEY, SVGAGI. CDR3 coding DNA: TGTGCCAGCAGTTACTCGAGGCGGGATGAGCAGTTCTTC. As protein: CASSYSRRDEQFF.

V gene TRBV7-8 combines with J gene TRBJ2-7, with 7 bases identical to TRBD2. Trimming removed 10 bases from V and 0 bases from J; junction bases left unmatched: 9. Germline lookup yields CDR1 SGHVS and CDR2 FQNEAQ. The CDR3 runs 14 residues. This CDR3 reads CATHPRTSSYEQYF. In DNA form, the CDR3 reads TGTGCCACCCACCCCCGGACTAGCTCCTACGAGCAGTACTTC.

The gene calls are TRBV10-3 and TRBJ2-7; TRBD1 agrees at 10 bases. V was clipped by 4 bases and J by 3 bases; unmatched bases: 3. Germline CDR1 ENHRY, CDR2 SYGVKD. This CDR3 spans 14 amino acids. The CDR3 DNA reads as TGTGCCATCAGTGGCGGACAGGGGGACTACGAGCAGTACTTC. This codes for CAISGGQGDYEQYF.

The chain uses TRBV3-1 (or the pseudogene TRBV3-2) and TRBJ1-1, with unresolved D. Germline V gene sequence: CDR1 LGHDT, CDR2 YNNKEL (reference sequence). The CDR3 is made up of 15 amino acids. Trimming stripped 1 base from V and 5 bases from J, with 14 bases between. Written as DNA, the CDR3 is TGTGCCAGCAGCCAAGTTCTGATCGGTTCGACTGAAGCTTTCTTT. Translated: CASSQVLIGSTEAFF.

The chain carries TRBV7-2 and TRBJ2-7; D call uncertain. From germline, CDR1 is SGHTA and CDR2 FQGNSA. The CDR3 extends over 13 amino acids. V was clipped by 5 bases and J by 6 bases, with 14 bases between them. DNA for the CDR3: TGTGCCAGCAGCCACCGCGAGGTTGGCGAGCAGTACTTC. Translated: CASSHREVGEQYF.

The V gene is TRBV6-5, the J gene TRBJ2-2; weak D call: TRBD1 (6 bases). This CDR3 is 14 amino acids long. Trimming cost V 6 bases and J 1 base, with 9 bases left between them. Germline loops: CDR1 MNHEY, CDR2 SVGAGI. The CDR3 loop is CASRQGRNTGELFF. CDR3 sequence (DNA): TGTGCCAGCAGGCAGGGGCGGAACACCGGGGAGCTGTTTTTT.

This clone has at least ten counts. The J gene is TRBJ1-2, the V gene TRBV24-1, with TRBD1 as a possible D gene (6 bases). There are 14 residues in the CDR3. V was shortened by 2 bases and J by 2 bases, with 8 bases between the two germline ends. Looked up from germline, CDR1 is KGHDR and CDR2 is SFDVKD. CDR3 region: CATSDSQGNYGYTF. DNA for the CDR3: TGTGCCACCAGTGATTCTCAGGGGAACTATGGCTACACCTTC.

The chain employs TRBV5-6 and TRBJ2-7, with 11 bases that match TRBD1. Losses at the gene ends were 5 bases for V and 3 bases for J; bases not matched to a gene: 7. CDR1 and CDR2 from the germline V gene are SGHDT and YYEEEE. The CDR3 sequence is 15 residues long. CDR3 sequence reads: CASREGQGGYYEQYF. In nucleotides, the CDR3 is TGTGCCAGCAGGGAGGGACAGGGGGGATACTACGAGCAGTACTTC.

There are a few counts of this clone. The J gene is TRBJ2-2, the V gene TRBV2, with TRBD1 matching over 8 bases. V dropped 8 bases and J dropped 2; count of bases not matched to a gene: 4. This CDR3 is built from 14 residues. Germline CDR1 reads SNHLY; CDR2 reads FYNNEI. The CDR3 loop is CASVGQVNTGELFF. CDR3 DNA sequence: TGTGCCAGCGTGGGACAGGTTAACACCGGGGAGCTGTTTTTT.

V usage is TRBV15 and J usage is TRBJ1-3; D perhaps matches TRBD1 (5 bases). The length of the CDR3 is 16 residues. The V end was cut by 0 bases, the J end by 4 bases, with 13 bases between. Per the germline V gene, CDR1 is LNHNV and CDR2 is YYDKDF (reference sequence). The CDR3 DNA follows: TGTGCCACCAGCAGAGATTTTTCTGGGGCCGGAAACACCATATATTTT. This codes for CATSRDFSGAGNTIYF.